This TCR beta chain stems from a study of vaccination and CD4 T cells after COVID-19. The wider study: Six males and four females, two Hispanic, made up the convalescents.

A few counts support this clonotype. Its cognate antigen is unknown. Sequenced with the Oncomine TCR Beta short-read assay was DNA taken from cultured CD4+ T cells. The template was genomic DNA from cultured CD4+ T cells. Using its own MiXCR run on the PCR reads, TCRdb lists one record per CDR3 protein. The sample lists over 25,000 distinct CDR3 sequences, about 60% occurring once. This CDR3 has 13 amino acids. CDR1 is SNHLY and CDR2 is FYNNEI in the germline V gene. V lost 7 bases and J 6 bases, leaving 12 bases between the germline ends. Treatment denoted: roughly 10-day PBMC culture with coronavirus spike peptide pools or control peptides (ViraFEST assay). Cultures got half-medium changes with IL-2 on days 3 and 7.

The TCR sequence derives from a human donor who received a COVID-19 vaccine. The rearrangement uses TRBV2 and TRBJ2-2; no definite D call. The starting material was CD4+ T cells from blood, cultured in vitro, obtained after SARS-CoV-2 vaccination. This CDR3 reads CASTKDPSGELFF. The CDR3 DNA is TGTGCCAGCACCAAGGACCCCTCCGGGGAGCTGTTTTTT.